The T cell receptor (beta chain) described here comes from a study of immune evolution from preneoplasia to lung adenocarcinoma. Study results and limitations: From normal lung to invasive adenocarcinoma, top clone frequencies appeared to decrease.

Trimming shortened V by 5 bases and J by 1 base, and 14 bases separated the two germline ends. The CDR3 is 15 amino acids. Germline V lookup: CDR1 SQVTM, CDR2 ANQGSEA. Comments on this clone: Its antigen is undetermined.

H&E slides confirmed each diagnosis, reviewed by two pathologists independently. Some clones are missing from TCRdb's copy, which holds only in-frame ones; the method was immunoSEQ multiplex PCR. This repertoire shows over 3,500 clones, approximately 90% found once; its top ten account for 2% to 2.5%. The clonotype comes from a person aged 60 to 80 with lung adenocarcinoma. The chain joins TRBV29-1 to TRBJ2-2; D is possibly TRBD2 (5 bases). The sample comprised FFPE lung adenocarcinoma in situ tissue. In nucleotides, the CDR3 is TGCAGCGTTCTACGAGGGAGTGGGAACACCGGGGAGCTGTTTTTT. It encodes CSVLRGSGNTGELFF.